Below are 5 T cell receptor beta chains sequenced from a single sample in a study of PD-1 blockade in classical Hodgkin lymphoma. Autologous stem cell transplantation was followed by relapse in every patient, and brentuximab vedotin exposure varied. Using immunoSEQ multiplex PCR, the repertoire was profiled, and TCRdb retains in-frame clones only, with some absent. Of approximately 26,000 clones listed, roughly 70% are singletons. This sample comprised peripheral blood mononuclear cells (PBMCs), obtained before the second cycle of nivolumab. All receptors come from a human donor with classical Hodgkin lymphoma.

This clone has more than one count but fewer than ten. The genes are TRBV19 and TRBJ1-1; a possible D gene is TRBD1 (5 bases). This CDR3 region has 14 residues. Trimming removed 6 bases at V and 0 bases at J, with 11 bases between. Germline CDR1 LNHDA, CDR2 SQIVND (reference sequence). The CDR3 protein is CASSLGLLNTEAFF. The CDR3 DNA is TGTGCCAGTAGCCTGGGACTTTTGAACACTGAAGCTTTCTTT.

This clone was found a few times. The rearrangement links TRBV9 to TRBJ1-1, with TRBD1 matching over 8 bases. The V segment lost 0 bases and the J segment 3 bases; nucleotides outside the gene matches: 4. This CDR3 comprises 15 residues. The germline V gene has CDR1 SGDLS and CDR2 YYNGEE. In DNA form, the CDR3 reads TGTGCCAGCAGCGTAGTAGACAGGGGTTACACTGAAGCTTTCTTT. Its translation is CASSVVDRGYTEAFF. Combining the CDR3 with reference TRBV9 and TRBJ1-1 gives the whole variable domain DSGVTQTPKHLITATGQRVTLRCSPRSGDLSVYWYQQSLDQGLQFLIQYYNGEERAKGNILERFSAQQFPDLHSELNLSSLELGDSALYFCASSVVDRGYTEAFFGQGTRLTVV.

This clone was counted at least ten times. The chain couples TRBV28 to TRBJ1-4; D not certain. V was pared by 0 bases and J by 8 bases, with 13 bases between. CDR1 MDHEN and CDR2 SYDVKM come from the germline V gene. This CDR3 has 15 residues. CDR3 protein: CASSLWGGNGEKLFF. The CDR3 DNA sequence: TGTGCCAGCAGTTTATGGGGAGGGAACGGGGAAAAACTGTTTTTT.

V gene TRBV10-3 combines with J gene TRBJ2-6, with D unresolved. The ends were cut back, 4 bases at V and 0 bases at J, with 22 bases in the middle. The CDR3 runs to 20 residues. CDR1 is ENHRY, CDR2 SYGVKD, per germline. CDR3 sequence reads: CAISAFTVSQPSSGANVLTF. The CDR3 nucleotides read TGTGCCATCAGTGCCTTTACCGTTTCGCAACCAAGCTCTGGGGCCAACGTCCTGACTTTC.

This clone was detected many times. The rearrangement links TRBV30 to TRBJ2-5; TRBD2 agrees at 11 bases. Germline-derived CDR1 and CDR2 are GTSNPN and SVGIG (reference sequence). The V segment lost 2 bases and the J segment 7 bases; nucleotides outside the gene matches: 6. The CDR3 has 14 amino acids. CDR3 coding DNA: TGTGCCTGGAGTCAACTAGCGGGGGCAGCGACCCAGTACTTC. This gives the protein CAWSQLAGAATQYF.